These 27 T cell receptor beta chains were sequenced from one sample in a study of human T cells and chemical hapten exposure. Indicated time point: patch test 2, 6 weeks after DPC sensitization. Treatment here: therapeutic diphenylcyclopropenone sensitization with weekly scalp DPC. From the RACE reads, TCRdb called clonotypes with MiXCR, one entry per CDR3 protein. Of about 50,000 distinct CDR3 sequences listed, more than 9% are singletons. The source was whole blood, collected in connection with sensitization to the hapten diphenylcyclopropenone (DPC). Receptors were obtained from a woman aged 45-59 years with alopecia areata. Some clones in this sample may be carry-over from other donors' samples.

This clonotype was observed a few times. The genes are TRBV4-2 and TRBJ1-4; weak D call: TRBD1 (6 bases). CDR3 length: 17 amino acids. Germline values: CDR1 LGHNA, CDR2 YNFKEQ. The ends were cut back, 3 bases at V and 8 bases at J, with 22 bases in the middle. As DNA, the CDR3 is TGTGCCAGCAGCCAGGCCGGCCAGCGAGGGGGAGGGGAAAAACTGTTTTTT. Translating it yields CASSQAGQRGGGEKLFF.

J is TRBJ2-2 and V is TRBV4-1; tentatively, D is TRBD2 (5 bases). Germline V lookup: CDR1 MGHRA, CDR2 YSYEKL. The CDR3 has 16 residues. Trimming left V 1 base short and J 4 bases short, with 13 bases between. The CDR3 sequence: CASSQATGRRTGELFF. CDR3 DNA: TGCGCCAGCAGCCAAGCGACGGGAAGGCGCACCGGGGAGCTGTTTTTT.

The rearrangement uses TRBV6-5 and TRBJ1-1; D is possibly TRBD1 (6 bases). The CDR3 runs 13 residues. V was clipped by 8 bases and J by 3 bases, with 13 bases between them. Germline-derived CDR1 and CDR2 are MNHEY and SVGAGI. CDR3 DNA: TGTGCCAGCGGGAGGGGGTTTGACACTGAAGCTTTCTTT. Its translation: CASGRGFDTEAFF.

The chain carries TRBV12-3 or TRBV12-4 and TRBJ2-7; the D gene is possibly TRBD1 (5 bases). This CDR3 is 13 amino acids long. Trimming took 0 bases from V and 6 from J, leaving 9 bases between them. The chain's CDR3 is CASSLAWGLEQYF. DNA for the CDR3: TGTGCCAGCAGTTTAGCCTGGGGCCTCGAGCAGTACTTC.

This clonotype has more than one count but fewer than ten. The chain has TRBV6-2 or TRBV6-3 and TRBJ1-1, with 7 bases aligning to TRBD1. This CDR3 spans 14 amino acids. Germline-derived CDR1 and CDR2 are MNHEY and SVGEGT. J gave up 3 bases and V 1 base, and 2 bases lay outside the gene matches. Here the CDR3 DNA reads TGTGCCAGCAGTTACTACAGGGGAGACACTGAAGCTTTCTTT. Its protein is CASSYYRGDTEAFF.

The CDR3 loop reads CASSQSGGETQYF. The CDR3 bases are TGTGCCAGCAGCCAGAGCGGTGGGGAGACCCAGTACTTC. V is TRBV3-1 and J is TRBJ2-5, with D perhaps matching TRBD2 (5 bases). Trimming took off 3 bases at V and 5 bases at J, with 10 bases between the two ends. The V gene's germline CDR1 is LGHDT and CDR2 YNNKEL (reference sequence). This CDR3 is built from 13 residues.

The chain employs TRBV18 and TRBJ1-4; D not resolved. Germline CDR1 is KGHSH and CDR2 is LQKENI. V was clipped by 4 bases and J by 5 bases, with 14 bases between them. The length of the CDR3 is 15 residues. Here the CDR3 DNA reads TGTGCCAGCTCACTTATGGACCCTAGGAATGAAAAACTGTTTTTT. This sequence encodes CASSLMDPRNEKLFF.

This clonotype was counted only a few times. This chain connects TRBV5-6 to TRBJ1-2; 7 positions match TRBD1. V shed 2 bases and J 6 bases; nucleotides not matched to a gene: 13. Looked up from germline, CDR1 is SGHDT and CDR2 is YYEEEE. The CDR3 has 16 residues. CDR3 DNA: TGTGCCAGCAGCTTTGGACCGACAGGGTACGGTGATGGCTACACCTTC. Amino acids: CASSFGPTGYGDGYTF. Drawing the rest from reference TRBV5-6 and TRBJ1-2, the complete variable domain is DAGVTQSPTHLIKTRGQQVTLRCSPKSGHDTVSWYQQALGQGPQFIFQYYEEEERQRGNFPDRFSGHQFPNYSSELNVNALLLGDSALYLCASSFGPTGYGDGYTFGSGTRLTVV.

This clonotype was recorded at least ten times. The chain uses TRBV11-2 and TRBJ1-2, with unresolved D. V lost 1 base and J 4 bases, leaving 10 bases between the germline ends. The length of the CDR3 is 14 residues. Germline V CDR1 and CDR2: SGHAT, FQNNGV. CDR3 sequence reads: CASSLGAASYGYTF. Here the CDR3 DNA reads TGTGCCAGCAGCTTAGGGGCGGCTTCCTATGGCTACACCTTC. Variable domain in full (rest from reference TRBV11-2 and TRBJ1-2): EAGVAQSPRYKIIEKRQSVAFWCNPISGHATLYWYQQILGQGPKLLIQFQNNGVVDDSQLPKDRFSAERLKGVDSTLKIQPAKLEDSAVYLCASSLGAASYGYTFGSGTRLTVV.

This clonotype appeared a few times. The V call is TRBV12-3 or TRBV12-4, the J call TRBJ1-6; no reliable D call. The CDR3 contains 14 residues. V gave up 6 bases and J gave up 0 bases, with 6 bases separating them. CDR3 loop: CASSPSSYNSPLHF. In DNA, the CDR3 is TGTGCCAGCAGCCCCAGCTCCTATAATTCACCCCTCCACTTT.

This clonotype was recorded many times. The rearrangement uses TRBV5-4 and TRBJ1-5; D gene unclear. There are 16 residues in the CDR3. V was trimmed by 6 bases and J by 1 base, leaving 17 bases between them. In germline, CDR1 is SGHNT, CDR2 YYREEE (reference sequence). The CDR3 sequence: CASTLEPGRSNQPQHF. The CDR3 nucleotides read TGTGCCAGCACCCTCGAACCGGGTAGAAGCAATCAGCCCCAGCATTTT.

This clonotype has at least ten counts. The V gene is TRBV9, the J gene TRBJ2-1; 13 positions agree with TRBD2. Germline-derived CDR1 and CDR2 are SGDLS and YYNGEE. V gave up 3 bases and J gave up 8 bases; unmatched junction bases: 5. This CDR3 spans 15 amino acids. Here the CDR3 DNA reads TGTGCCAGCAGCGCATGGACTAGCGGGAGCGATGAGCAGTTCTTC. This codes for CASSAWTSGSDEQFF.

This clonotype appeared many times. The chain combines TRBV3-1 with TRBJ1-1; D unresolved. The CDR3 extends over 13 amino acids. Trimming took 1 base from V and 10 from J, leaving 13 bases between them. Per germline, CDR1 LGHDT and CDR2 YNNKEL (reference sequence). CDR3 nucleotides: TGTGCCAGCAGCCAAGTGCGGGGATCGGGAGCTTTCTTT. Translation gives CASSQVRGSGAFF.

The V and J genes are TRBV12-3 or TRBV12-4 and TRBJ2-5; weak D call: TRBD1 (5 bases). V lost 8 bases, J lost 1 base, and 11 bases lay in between. The CDR3 spans 13 residues. Here the CDR3 DNA reads TGTGCCAGCGTGAAGGGGCTCCAAGAGACCCAGTACTTC. This sequence encodes CASVKGLQETQYF.

The V gene is TRBV11-2, the J gene TRBJ2-3; D might be TRBD1 or TRBD2, each matching 5 bases. In germline, CDR1 is SGHAT, CDR2 FQNNGV. V was trimmed by 0 bases and J by 6 bases, leaving 7 bases between them. The CDR3 extends over 13 amino acids. The CDR3 DNA follows: TGTGCCAGCAGCTTAGATCGGGACGATACGCAGTATTTT. This translates into CASSLDRDDTQYF.

The sample holds a few counts of this clonotype. This chain connects TRBV29-1 to TRBJ2-1; no definite D call. Germline CDR1 reads SQVTM; CDR2 reads ANQGSEA. The CDR3 is made up of 14 amino acids. Between the trimmed V and J ends, which lost 0 bases and 9 bases, there was a span of 15 bases. The CDR3 is CSVEDFGPKSEQFF. Here the CDR3 DNA reads TGCAGCGTTGAAGATTTCGGGCCGAAGAGTGAGCAGTTCTTC.

This chain uses TRBV12-3 or TRBV12-4 with TRBJ1-6; a possible D gene is TRBD1 (6 bases). V was trimmed by 6 bases and J by 7 bases, leaving 13 bases between them. The CDR3 is made up of 14 amino acids. Written as DNA, the CDR3 is TGTGCCAGCAGCTACAGGGTAGTAAATTCACCCCTCCACTTT. Encoded protein: CASSYRVVNSPLHF.

The table lists this clonotype with many counts. The J gene is TRBJ2-3, the V gene TRBV11-2, with 7 bases matching TRBD1. Germline lookup yields CDR1 SGHAT and CDR2 FQNNGV. The CDR3 sequence is 15 residues long. V dropped 6 bases and J dropped 1; count of bases not matched to a gene: 7. CDR3 nucleotide sequence: TGTGCCAGCAGGAGAGGGGGCGCCGGCACAGATACGCAGTATTTT. It translates to CASRRGGAGTDTQYF.

The sample holds one count of this clonotype. The chain couples TRBV28 to TRBJ1-5; no definite D call. V lost 6 bases and J 4 bases, leaving 7 bases between the germline ends. The CDR3 runs to 12 residues. CDR1 MDHEN and CDR2 SYDVKM come from the germline V gene. CDR3 DNA: TGTGCCAGCAGACTTCCGAATCAGCCCCAGCATTTT. It codes for CASRLPNQPQHF.

The rearrangement joins TRBV2 to TRBJ2-3; perhaps TRBD2 as D (6 bases). This CDR3 comprises 14 residues. Trimming left V 11 bases short and J 0 bases short, with 15 bases between. Germline CDR1 is SNHLY and CDR2 is FYNNEI. CDR3 nucleotides: TGTGCCTCCAAGGGCGGGGTTAGCACAGATACGCAGTATTTT. Protein: CASKGGVSTDTQYF.

This clonotype was recorded many times. The chain couples TRBV28 to TRBJ2-5; D is perhaps TRBD1 (6 bases). V gave up 2 bases and J gave up 5 bases, with 12 bases separating them. Per germline, CDR1 MDHEN and CDR2 SYDVKM. The CDR3 extends over 14 amino acids. The CDR3 region is CASSLQGPLETQYF. In DNA, the CDR3 is TGTGCCAGCAGTTTACAGGGGCCGCTGGAGACCCAGTACTTC.

The chain couples TRBV12-3 or TRBV12-4 to TRBJ2-2, with TRBD1 matching 7 bases. The junction had 10 bases not matched to a gene; V was cut back by 3 bases and J by 0 bases. CDR3 length: 18 amino acids. The DNA for the CDR3 is TGTGCCAGCAGTTTTCTAGGGGGCCCAACTTCGAACACCGGGGAGCTGTTTTTT. Translation gives CASSFLGGPTSNTGELFF.

This clonotype has a count of ten or more. J is TRBJ2-7 and V is TRBV11-2; no reliable D call. V lost 5 bases and J 4 bases, leaving 9 bases between the germline ends. The germline CDR1 and CDR2 sequences are SGHAT and FQNNGV. This CDR3 is 12 amino acids long. The DNA for the CDR3 is TGTGCCAGCAGCCCGCAGACTTACGAGCAGTACTTC. It translates to CASSPQTYEQYF. The whole variable domain, filled in from reference TRBV11-2 and TRBJ2-7, reads EAGVAQSPRYKIIEKRQSVAFWCNPISGHATLYWYQQILGQGPKLLIQFQNNGVVDDSQLPKDRFSAERLKGVDSTLKIQPAKLEDSAVYLCASSPQTYEQYFGPGTRLTVT.

V and J are TRBV28 and TRBJ2-4; no firm D call. Trimming pared 3 bases from V and 7 bases from J, leaving 10 bases between. CDR1 MDHEN and CDR2 SYDVKM come from the germline V gene. The length of the CDR3 is 13 residues. For the CDR3, the DNA is TGTGCCAGCAGTTTGAGTCAGACGAACATTCAGTACTTC. Translation: CASSLSQTNIQYF.

This clonotype was seen more than once but under ten times. The V gene is TRBV6-2 or TRBV6-3, the J gene TRBJ2-5, with 8 positions matching TRBD1. With 6 bases clipped from V and 5 bases from J, the junction kept 14 bases outside the gene matches. The CDR3 has 16 amino acids. Germline CDR1 and CDR2: MNHEY and SVGEGT. The CDR3, as DNA: TGTGCCAGCAGCCGTGGAATGGGACAGGCGACGGAGACCCAGTACTTC. Protein: CASSRGMGQATETQYF.

The V and J genes are TRBV28 and TRBJ2-3, with TRBD1 matching 9 bases. Looked up from germline, CDR1 is MDHEN and CDR2 is SYDVKM. The J segment lost 4 bases and the V segment lost 5 bases, leaving 13 bases of the junction unmatched. The CDR3 spans 17 residues. This chain's CDR3 is CASSRDRAFQWADTQYF. The CDR3 nucleotides read TGTGCCAGCAGTCGGGACAGGGCTTTTCAGTGGGCAGATACGCAGTATTTT.

This clonotype was observed a handful of times. The chain recombines TRBV5-1 with TRBJ2-7; D not certain. The CDR3 contains 12 residues. V was trimmed by 4 bases and J by 2 bases, leaving 7 bases between them. Germline V gives CDR1 SGHRS, CDR2 YFSETQ. The CDR3 sequence is CASSDVAYEQYF. CDR3 in DNA: TGCGCCAGCAGCGACGTAGCCTACGAGCAGTACTTC.